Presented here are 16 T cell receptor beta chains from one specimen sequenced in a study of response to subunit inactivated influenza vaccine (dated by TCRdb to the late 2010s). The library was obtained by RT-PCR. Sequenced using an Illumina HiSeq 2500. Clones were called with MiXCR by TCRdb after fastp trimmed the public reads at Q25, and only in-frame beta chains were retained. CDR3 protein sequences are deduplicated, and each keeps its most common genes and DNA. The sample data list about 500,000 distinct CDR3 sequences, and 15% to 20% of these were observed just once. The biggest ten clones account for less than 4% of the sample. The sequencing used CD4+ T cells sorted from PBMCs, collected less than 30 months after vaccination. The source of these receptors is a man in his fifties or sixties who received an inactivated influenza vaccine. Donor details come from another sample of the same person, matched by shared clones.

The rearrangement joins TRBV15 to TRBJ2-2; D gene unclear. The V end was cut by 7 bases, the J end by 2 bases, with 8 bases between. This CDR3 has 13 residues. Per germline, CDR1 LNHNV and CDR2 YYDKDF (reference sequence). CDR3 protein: CATMKGNTGELFF. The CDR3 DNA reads TGTGCCACCATGAAGGGTAACACCGGGGAGCTGTTTTTT.

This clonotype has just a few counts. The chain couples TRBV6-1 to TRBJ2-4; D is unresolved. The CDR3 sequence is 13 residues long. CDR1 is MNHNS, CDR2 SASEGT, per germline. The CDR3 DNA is TGTGCACCCTCTGGCGGCGCCAAAAACATTCAGTACTTC. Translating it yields CAPSGGAKNIQYF.

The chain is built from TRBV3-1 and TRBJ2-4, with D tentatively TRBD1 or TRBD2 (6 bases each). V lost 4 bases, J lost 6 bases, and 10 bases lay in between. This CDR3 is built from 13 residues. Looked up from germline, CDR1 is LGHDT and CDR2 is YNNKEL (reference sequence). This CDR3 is CASSLGGANIQYF. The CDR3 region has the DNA TGTGCCAGCAGCCTGGGGGGCGCAAACATTCAGTACTTC.

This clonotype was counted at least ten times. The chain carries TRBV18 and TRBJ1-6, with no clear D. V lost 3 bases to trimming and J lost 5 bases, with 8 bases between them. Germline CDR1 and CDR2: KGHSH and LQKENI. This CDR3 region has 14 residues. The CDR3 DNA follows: TGTGCCAGCTCACCGGCGGAAGATAATTCACCCCTCCACTTT. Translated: CASSPAEDNSPLHF.

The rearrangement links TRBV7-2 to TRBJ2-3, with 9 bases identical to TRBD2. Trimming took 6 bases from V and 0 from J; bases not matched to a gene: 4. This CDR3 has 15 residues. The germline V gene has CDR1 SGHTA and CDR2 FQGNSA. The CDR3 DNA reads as TGTGCCAGCAGAGAAACTAGCGGGAGCACAGATACGCAGTATTTT. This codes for CASRETSGSTDTQYF.

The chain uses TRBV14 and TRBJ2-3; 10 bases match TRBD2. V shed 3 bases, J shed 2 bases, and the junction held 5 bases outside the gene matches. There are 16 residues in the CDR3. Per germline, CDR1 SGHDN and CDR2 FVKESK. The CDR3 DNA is TGTGCCAGCAGCCATTATAGCGGGAGGACCACAGATACGCAGTATTTT. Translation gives CASSHYSGRTTDTQYF.

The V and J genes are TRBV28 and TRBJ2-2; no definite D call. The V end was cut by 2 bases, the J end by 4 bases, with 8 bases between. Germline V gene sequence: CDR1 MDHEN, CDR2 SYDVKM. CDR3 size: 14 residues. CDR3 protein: CASSLRQATGELFF. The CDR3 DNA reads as TGTGCCAGCAGTTTAAGGCAGGCCACCGGGGAGCTGTTTTTT.

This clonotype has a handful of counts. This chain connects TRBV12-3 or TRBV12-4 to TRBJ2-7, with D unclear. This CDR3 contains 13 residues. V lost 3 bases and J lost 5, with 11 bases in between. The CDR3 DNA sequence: TGTGCCAGCAGTTTCGGGCCCGTCGACGAGCAGTACTTC. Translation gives CASSFGPVDEQYF.

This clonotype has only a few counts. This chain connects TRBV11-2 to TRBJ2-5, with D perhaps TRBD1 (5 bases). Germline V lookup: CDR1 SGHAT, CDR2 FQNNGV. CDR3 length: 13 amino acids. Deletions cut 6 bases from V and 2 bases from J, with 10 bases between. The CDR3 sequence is CASRQAGQETQYF. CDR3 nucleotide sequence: TGTGCCAGCAGACAGGCAGGGCAAGAGACCCAGTACTTC.

The CDR3 sequence is CSVEVGGKTQYF. CDR3 DNA: TGCAGCGTTGAGGTTGGGGGAAAGACCCAGTACTTC. The chain has TRBV29-1 and TRBJ2-5; either TRBD1 or TRBD2 may supply D (5 bases each). This CDR3 is 12 amino acids long. The V end lost 3 bases, the J end lost 6 bases, and 11 bases lay between the germline ends. Germline V CDR1 and CDR2: SQVTM, ANQGSEA.

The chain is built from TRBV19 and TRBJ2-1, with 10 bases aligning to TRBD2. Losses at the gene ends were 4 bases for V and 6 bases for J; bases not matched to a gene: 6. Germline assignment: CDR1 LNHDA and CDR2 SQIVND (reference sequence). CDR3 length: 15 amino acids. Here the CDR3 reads CASSKAGGPANEQFF. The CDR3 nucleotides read TGTGCCAGTAGTAAAGCGGGAGGGCCGGCCAATGAGCAGTTCTTC.

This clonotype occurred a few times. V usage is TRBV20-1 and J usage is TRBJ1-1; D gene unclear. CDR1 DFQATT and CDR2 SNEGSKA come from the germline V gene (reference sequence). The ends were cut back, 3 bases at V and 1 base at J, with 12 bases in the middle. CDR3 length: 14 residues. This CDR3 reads CSARSWVENTEAFF. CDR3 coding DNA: TGCAGTGCTAGGAGTTGGGTAGAGAACACTGAAGCTTTCTTT.

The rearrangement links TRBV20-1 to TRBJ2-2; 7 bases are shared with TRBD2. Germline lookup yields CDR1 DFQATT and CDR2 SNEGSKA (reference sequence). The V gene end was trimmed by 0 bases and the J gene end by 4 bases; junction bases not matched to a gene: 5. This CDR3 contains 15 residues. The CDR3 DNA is TGCAGTGCTAGAGATCCCAGGGAGGGCACCGGGGAGCTGTTTTTT. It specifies CSARDPREGTGELFF.

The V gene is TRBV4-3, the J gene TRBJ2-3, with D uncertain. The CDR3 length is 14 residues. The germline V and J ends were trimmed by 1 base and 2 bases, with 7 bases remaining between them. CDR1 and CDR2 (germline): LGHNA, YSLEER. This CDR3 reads CASSQALITDTQYF. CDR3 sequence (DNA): TGCGCCAGCAGCCAAGCCCTTATCACAGATACGCAGTATTTT.

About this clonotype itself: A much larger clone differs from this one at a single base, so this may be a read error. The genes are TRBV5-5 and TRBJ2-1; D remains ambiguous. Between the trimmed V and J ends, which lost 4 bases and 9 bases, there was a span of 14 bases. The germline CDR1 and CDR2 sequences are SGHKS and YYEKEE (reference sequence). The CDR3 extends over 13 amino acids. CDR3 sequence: CASSPWVNSEQFF. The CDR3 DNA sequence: TGTGCCAGCAGCCCTTGGGTCAACAGTGAGCAGTTCTTC.

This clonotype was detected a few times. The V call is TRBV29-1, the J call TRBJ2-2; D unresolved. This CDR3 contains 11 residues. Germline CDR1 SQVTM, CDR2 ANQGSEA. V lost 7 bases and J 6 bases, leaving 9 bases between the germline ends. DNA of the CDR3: TGCAGCGCGAGACGGGCCGGGGAGCTGTTTTTT. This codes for CSARRAGELFF.